This T cell receptor (beta chain) stems from a study of cytomegalovirus exposure and HLA in healthy donors. Study results and limitations: The authors assumed roughly uniform sequencing depth across donors for presence/absence analyses.

The V and J ends lost 0 bases and 9 bases respectively, with 14 bases between them. The CDR3 has 14 amino acids. PCR was performed using 60 Vbeta and 13 Jbeta primers. The assay was immunoSEQ multiplex PCR, and TCRdb's table has in-frame clones only and misses some. The sample yields under 40,000 clones, roughly 79% seen once. On this clone itself: The antigen remains unidentified.

This clonotype was sampled from a middle-aged woman in good health and CMV-seronegative. Sequenced sample: PBMCs. The rearrangement joins TRBV23-1 to TRBJ1-2; D is possibly TRBD1 (6 bases). TRBV23-1 is an ORF, and what it does is uncertain. CDR3 coding DNA: TGCGCCAGCAGTCAATCAAGGACAGCCGAGTGCTACACCTTC. This translates into CASSQSRTAECYTF.